The sequence of this T cell receptor (beta chain) was determined in a study of T cell repertoires in cytomegalovirus infection (dated 2019 in TCRdb). About the study as a whole: The HLA type of each donor mattered for the analysis, because public TCR beta signatures pointed to carriage of CMV infection along with the matching HLA type. Summary of the overall study and its limitations: In the ex vivo response, HLA-C-restricted CMV-specific TCR beta clonotypes were dominant, and in two of eight donors the single most frequent clonotype came from this HLA-C-restricted group. In both this cohort and an independent cohort of a few hundred donors, the cumulative frequency of public TCR beta family members distinguished carriers of CMV infection plus the relevant HLA type.

This clonotype was seen repeatedly, ten times or more. Its specific antigen is unknown. No base quality values were provided; no much bigger clone lies one nucleotide off. Sequencer: Illumina HiSeq 1500. TCRdb reprocessing: public reads trimmed at Q25 with fastp, clones called with MiXCR, in-frame beta chains kept. CDR3 protein sequences are deduplicated, and each keeps its most common genes and DNA. The sample has under 800,000 distinct CDR3 sequences on record, 24% of them singletons. The top ten clonotypes cover around 7.6% of the sample. CDR3 length: 13 amino acids, cysteine to phenylalanine. This entry keeps only the CDR3 DNA: 39 bases, framed from base 1. V and J lose 1 base and 6 bases, and a span of 10 bases separates them.

Sequenced input: CD8+ T cells from PBMCs. The sequence is built from TRBV12-3 or TRBV12-4 and TRBJ2-7; confidence is insufficient to name the D gene. The TCR originated in a human donor in good health (CMV status not recorded). Some clones in this sample may be carry-over from other donors' samples. The DNA sequence reads TGTGCCAGCAGTTTAGGCCCACCCTCCGAGCAGTACTTC. Translated, it reads CASSLGPPSEQYF.